Listed here are 9 T cell receptor beta chains from one sample, sequenced in a study of HIV-infected patients and healthy controls (dated by TCRdb to between 2013 and 2015). Libraries came from 5' RACE. Sequencing relied on an Illumina MiSeq. 500 to 550 ng RNA was reverse transcribed with SuperScript III using primers against the alpha and beta constant regions. Alpha and beta chain libraries were generated separately via chain-specific third strand synthesis with multiplexing indices. TCRdb ran its own pipeline on the public reads, namely fastp trimming at Q25 and MiXCR clone calling, and kept in-frame beta chains. Each record represents a unique CDR3 protein, reported with the most common genes and DNA among its rows. A total of over 7,500 distinct CDR3 sequences appear in this sample, about 6.3% of them only once. The ten largest clones represent about 22% of the sample. Since whole blood was used without any cell fractionation, the repertoire reflected all peripheral T cells in unsorted form.

The specimen comprised blood, sampled before antiretroviral therapy. The source is an adult with HIV infection.

In its sample, this clonotype ranks as medium-sized. This chain's CDR3 is CASSLLLNTGELFF. As DNA, the CDR3 is TGTGCCAGCAGCCTACTGTTGAACACCGGGGAGCTGTTTTTT. The chain recombines TRBV14 with TRBJ2-2; D unresolved. The V end was cut by 4 bases, the J end by 1 base, with 7 bases between. The length of the CDR3 is 14 residues. Per the germline V gene, CDR1 is SGHDN and CDR2 is FVKESK.

This clonotype was detected ten times or more. This rearrangement joins TRBV5-1 to TRBJ2-7, with TRBD1 matching 8 bases. The length of the CDR3 is 15 residues. In germline, CDR1 is SGHRS, CDR2 YFSETQ. Losses at the gene ends were 4 bases for V and 5 bases for J; bases not matched to a gene: 11. The CDR3 reads CASSLTPDRAHEQYV. The CDR3 coding sequence is TGCGCCAGCAGCCTTACTCCGGACAGGGCCCACGAGCAGTACGTC.

This clonotype is medium-sized in the sample. The chain links TRBV11-3 to TRBJ2-2; D uncertain. Trimming removed 2 bases at V and 1 base at J, with 5 bases between. CDR1 SGHNT and CDR2 YENEEA come from the germline V gene. This CDR3 region has 14 residues. CDR3 amino acids: CASSLNGNTGELFF. The CDR3 nucleotides read TGTGCCAGCAGCTTAAATGGGAACACCGGGGAGCTGTTTTTT. The whole variable domain, filled in from reference TRBV11-3 and TRBJ2-2, reads EAGVVQSPRYKIIEKKQPVAFWCNPISGHNTLYWYLQNLGQGPELLIRYENEEAVDDSQLPKDRFSAERLKGVDSTLKIQPAELGDSAVYLCASSLNGNTGELFFGEGSRLTVL.

This clonotype is medium-sized by share. The rearrangement links TRBV7-9 to TRBJ2-1; 7 bases are a match to TRBD2. Looked up from germline, CDR1 is SEHNR and CDR2 is FQNEAQ (reference sequence). This CDR3 has 16 residues. V shed 5 bases, J shed 15 bases, and the junction held 22 bases outside the gene matches. The CDR3 region has the DNA TGTGCCAGCAGCCCGCCCCCGGGAAAGAAGTGGGAGGGATGGTTCTTC. This encodes CASSPPPGKKWEGWFF. Full variable domain (rest looked up from reference TRBV7-9 and TRBJ2-1): DTGVSQNPRHKITKRGQNVTFRCDPISEHNRLYWYRQTLGQGPEFLTYFQNEAQLEKSRLLSDRFSAERPKGSFSTLEIQRTEQGDSAMYLCASSPPPGKKWEGWFFGPGTRLTVL.

This clonotype appeared many times. The chain has TRBV5-1 and TRBJ1-2; 10 bases align to TRBD1. The CDR3 has 14 residues. V shed 7 bases, J shed 2 bases, and the junction held 5 bases outside the gene matches. Germline values: CDR1 SGHRS, CDR2 YFSETQ. CDR3 nucleotides: TGCGCCAGCGGGCAGACAGGGGGCAACTATGGCTACACCTTC. Translating gives CASGQTGGNYGYTF.

Judged by abundance, this clonotype is medium-sized. V is TRBV2 and J is TRBJ2-3; TRBD2 matches 10 bases. Germline values: CDR1 SNHLY, CDR2 FYNNEI. This CDR3 contains 15 residues. Trimming removed 6 bases from V and 1 base from J; junction bases left unmatched: 4. The CDR3 reads CASRSTSGGTDTQYF. Here the CDR3 DNA reads TGTGCCAGCAGGTCCACTAGCGGGGGCACAGATACGCAGTATTTT. The full variable domain, completed using reference TRBV2 and TRBJ2-3, is EPEVTQTPSHQVTQMGQEVILRCVPISNHLYFYWYRQILGQKVEFLVSFYNNEISEKSEIFDDQFSVERPDGSNFTLKIRSTKLEDSAMYFCASRSTSGGTDTQYFGPGTRLTVL.

This clonotype was picked up many times. The chain carries TRBV5-5 and TRBJ2-7; unclear D gene. In germline, CDR1 is SGHKS, CDR2 YYEKEE (reference sequence). The CDR3 extends over 15 amino acids. The V end was cut by 4 bases, the J end by 2 bases, with 16 bases between. CDR3 sequence (DNA): TGTGCCAGCAGCACACAAGGTAGTGGAGCCTACGAGCAGTACTTC. It yields the protein CASSTQGSGAYEQYF.

Regarding this clonotype: This clone may be a read error of a much larger clone one base away. The chain recombines TRBV6-5 with TRBJ1-1; possible D gene TRBD1, 5 bases. Germline CDR1 is MNHEY and CDR2 is SVGAGI. This CDR3 region has 18 residues. The CDR3 DNA sequence: TGTGCCAGCAGCCGACCCCTACATGGGGGAACGCTTAACACTGGAGCTTTCTTT. It encodes CASSRPLHGGTLNTGAFF.

This clonotype was picked up a small number of times. This rearrangement joins TRBV19 to TRBJ1-2, with 7 nucleotides matching TRBD1. The V gene's germline CDR1 is LNHDA and CDR2 SQIVND (reference sequence). V shed 6 bases, J shed 2 bases, and the junction held 9 bases outside the gene matches. The CDR3 runs to 15 residues. DNA for the CDR3: TGTGCCAGTAGCTTTGGACAGGCGCCGAACTATGGCTACACCTTC. Translated, it gives CASSFGQAPNYGYTF.